The table lists the clone carrying this T cell receptor (beta chain) with a few counts. Its target is not known. Use of 60 Vbeta and 13 Jbeta primers characterized the PCR. This table comes from immunoSEQ multiplex PCR, and its TCRdb copy is limited to in-frame clones, with some not included. The sample carries around 160,000 clones, roughly 79% recorded once. This specimen belongs to a study of cytomegalovirus exposure and HLA in healthy donors. Notes on the study in general: A later analysis found most CMV-associated TCR beta chains apparently HLA-restricted.

Per germline, CDR1 MNHNS and CDR2 SASEGT. V lost 6 bases and J 4 bases, leaving 4 bases between the germline ends. This CDR3 comprises 10 residues. The J gene is TRBJ2-7, the V gene TRBV6-1; D remains unclear. Sequenced material: PBMCs. The TCR originated in a woman between 35 and 50 years old in good health and CMV-seronegative. CDR3 sequence: CASRSYEQYF. CDR3 DNA sequence: TGTGCCAGCAGGAGTTACGAGCAGTACTTC.